Listed here are 6 T cell receptor beta chains from one sample, sequenced in a study. TCRdb re-called the RT-PCR reads through MiXCR, storing one row per CDR3 protein. Of hundreds of thousands of distinct CDR3 sequences listed, 14% are singletons. The specimen sequenced was memory CD4+ T cells from blood. All receptors come from a female donor in good health, serving as a healthy control.

This chain uses TRBV6-4 with TRBJ2-2; no firm D call. In germline, CDR1 is MRHNA, CDR2 SNTAGT. V shed 0 bases and J shed 4 bases, with 12 bases lying between them. The CDR3 is 16 amino acids. This CDR3 is CASSDSSVLGTGELFF. The CDR3, as DNA: TGTGCCAGCAGTGACTCAAGTGTGTTGGGCACCGGGGAGCTGTTTTTT.

V usage is TRBV7-2 and J usage is TRBJ1-3; the D is unclear. Looked up from germline, CDR1 is SGHTA and CDR2 is FQGNSA. The CDR3 has 16 amino acids. V was cut by 1 base and J by 2 bases, with 12 bases left in between. The chain's CDR3 is CASSLVKGRAGNTIYF. CDR3 DNA: TGTGCCAGCAGCTTAGTCAAGGGTAGAGCTGGAAACACCATATATTTT. The variable domain in full, completed from reference TRBV7-2 and TRBJ1-3, reads GAGVSQSPSNKVTEKGKDVELRCDPISGHTALYWYRQSLGQGLEFLIYFQGNSAPDKSGLPSDRFSAERTGGSVSTLTIQRTQQEDSAVYLCASSLVKGRAGNTIYFGEGSWLTVV.

The J gene is TRBJ2-7, the V gene TRBV20-1, with 10 positions matching TRBD2. The ends lost 0 bases at V and 4 bases at J; junction bases unmatched: 6. This CDR3 comprises 15 residues. Germline V gene sequence: CDR1 DFQATT, CDR2 SNEGSKA (reference sequence). This CDR3 is CSARDPLAGEYEQYF. DNA for the CDR3: TGCAGTGCTAGAGATCCGCTAGCGGGAGAATACGAGCAGTACTTC.

The chain is built from TRBV18 and TRBJ1-1; D uncertain. Germline assignment: CDR1 KGHSH and CDR2 LQKENI. With 1 base removed from V and 2 bases from J, the gap between germline ends came to 8 bases. The CDR3 extends over 14 amino acids. CDR3 nucleotide sequence: TGTGCCAGCTCACCACTTCAGGTTAACACTGAAGCTTTCTTT. Protein product: CASSPLQVNTEAFF.

This clonotype was counted between two and nine times. The chain carries TRBV5-1 and TRBJ2-7; D may be TRBD1 (5 bases). Germline loops: CDR1 SGHRS, CDR2 YFSETQ. V was trimmed by 0 bases and J by 7 bases, leaving 14 bases between them. The CDR3 consists of 14 residues. Here the CDR3 reads CASSLAPGNREQYF. In DNA, the CDR3 is TGCGCCAGCAGCTTGGCCCCAGGGAACAGGGAGCAGTACTTC.

The table lists this clonotype with a few counts. The CDR3 DNA sequence: TGCGCCAGCAGTAGACTAGCGACCCACGAGACCCAGTACTTC. Amino acid sequence: CASSRLATHETQYF. The V gene is TRBV5-1, the J gene TRBJ2-5; 8 bases fit TRBD2. Unmatched junction bases numbered 8, after V lost 5 bases and J lost 5 bases. Germline CDR1 is SGHRS and CDR2 is YFSETQ. The CDR3 is 14 residues long.